The following is a T cell receptor (beta chain) sequence with its context. Its specificity is unknown. The data belong to a study of cytomegalovirus exposure and HLA in healthy donors. Study in general: Within the Caucasian-associated ancestry cluster were 65% to 85% of the approximately 370 genotyped donors.

PCR involved 60 Vbeta and 13 Jbeta primers. The repertoire was sequenced with immunoSEQ multiplex PCR; TCRdb's copy has only in-frame clones and lacks some. Of roughly 100,000 clones in the sample, approximately 85% were seen once. Between the trimmed V and J ends, which lost 5 bases and 0 bases, there was a span of 7 bases. Germline CDR1 reads MNHEY; CDR2 reads SMNVEV (reference sequence). This CDR3 contains 13 residues. The study, taken as a whole, reports: In a later analysis, V- and J-gene trimming of beta chains associated with a DCLRE1C missense variant, replicated independently. An observed cluster of highly shared sequence variants was recorded as a likely sequencing artifact. HLA restriction was apparent for most CMV-associated TCR beta chains in a later analysis.

This rearrangement joins TRBV27 to TRBJ1-1; D uncertain. The receptor was derived from a man aged 25-45 years in good health and CMV-seropositive. Sequencing was done on a sample of PBMCs. The CDR3 sequence: CASSLLMNTEAFF. CDR3 nucleotides: TGTGCCAGCAGTCTTTTAATGAACACTGAAGCTTTCTTT.